The 25 T cell receptor beta chains presented below share a single source sample, sequenced in a study of long-term antiretroviral therapy in people with HIV (dated by TCRdb to the early 2020s). The immunoSEQ hsTCRB v3.0 assay was used at survey level resolution to sequence the TRB variable region. Imported from immuneACCESS, the table was reduced by TCRdb to in-frame sequences with V and J called. These copies leave out some clones; in studies compared against another copy, an unresolved V gene accounts for under half, and the cause of the remainder is not known. This sample holds about 22,000 clones; approximately 90% were observed only once. The ten largest account for 7% to 8% of the sample. The sequenced sample was unsorted PBMCs, obtained 1.8 years before starting antiretroviral therapy. Receptors were obtained from a woman in her 30s with HIV.

V usage is TRBV10-2 and J usage is TRBJ2-2; 7 bases are shared with TRBD1. The CDR3 has 17 residues. Germline V gene lookup returns CDR1 WSHSY and CDR2 SAAADI. After removal of 3 bases from V and 4 bases from J, the junction contained 11 bases not matched to a gene. CDR3 bases: TGCGCCAGCAGTGAAACCTCGGGCAGGGGGATCACCGGGGAGCTGTTTTTT. Its protein is CASSETSGRGITGELFF.

The rearrangement links TRBV6-6 to TRBJ1-1, with TRBD1 matching 8 bases. Germline CDR1 and CDR2: MNHNY and SVGAGI (reference sequence). The CDR3 spans 15 residues. V lost 5 bases and J lost 5; bases outside the gene matches: 10. The CDR3 reads CASSTYRGGRTEAFF. In DNA, the CDR3 is TGTGCCAGCAGTACCTACAGGGGGGGACGAACTGAAGCTTTCTTT.

The CDR3 region has the DNA TGCGCCAGCAGCTTCCATCTTATCCAGGGGCAAGAGACCCAGTACTTC. This codes for CASSFHLIQGQETQYF. The chain couples TRBV5-1 to TRBJ2-5; D might be TRBD1 (6 bases). This CDR3 is 16 amino acids long. CDR1 is SGHRS and CDR2 is YFSETQ in the germline V gene. Trimming cost V 2 bases and J 2 bases, with 16 bases left between them.

The genes are TRBV18 and TRBJ1-4; D not certain. There are 12 residues in the CDR3. Germline assignment: CDR1 KGHSH and CDR2 LQKENI. CDR3 in amino acids: CVTSATNEKLFF. The CDR3 DNA reads as TGTGTCACCAGTGCAACTAATGAAAAACTGTTTTTT.

This chain uses TRBV9 with TRBJ2-7; D remains ambiguous. The germline V and J ends were trimmed by 4 bases and 1 base, with 12 bases remaining between them. The CDR3 has 14 residues. Germline V gives CDR1 SGDLS, CDR2 YYNGEE. The CDR3 DNA follows: TGTGCCAGCAGCCCACGTTGGGGTTCCTACGAGCAGTACTTC. Translating it yields CASSPRWGSYEQYF.

The chain employs TRBV27 and TRBJ2-1; D remains ambiguous. V lost 6 bases to trimming and J lost 1 base, with 10 bases between them. Germline V gene data show CDR1 as MNHEY and CDR2 as SMNVEV (reference sequence). CDR3 size: 14 residues. In nucleotides, the CDR3 is TGTGCCAGCAGACTGGGTCTATCCTACAATGAGCAGTTCTTC. Translating it yields CASRLGLSYNEQFF.

This chain joins TRBV6-1 and TRBJ1-5, with unresolved D. Germline values: CDR1 MNHNS, CDR2 SASEGT. The V gene lost 10 bases and the J gene lost 7 bases, with 23 bases spanning the gap. CDR3 size: 15 residues. CDR3 protein: CATSKAGWVRQPQHF. DNA of the CDR3: TGTGCCACCTCGAAGGCTGGTTGGGTAAGACAGCCCCAGCATTTT.

The chain uses TRBV5-6 and TRBJ1-1; D possibly corresponds to TRBD1 (6 bases). The germline gives CDR1 SGHDT, CDR2 YYEEEE. Trimming stripped 1 base from V and 4 bases from J, with 17 bases between. The length of the CDR3 is 16 residues. The CDR3, as DNA: TGTGCCAGCAGCTTGCAACAGGGAGGAGGGACCACTGAAGCTTTCTTT. Its protein product is CASSLQQGGGTTEAFF.

The chain joins TRBV10-2 to TRBJ2-7, with unresolved D. The ends were cut back, 3 bases at V and 1 base at J, with 1 base in the middle. Germline values: CDR1 WSHSY, CDR2 SAAADI. The CDR3 is 11 amino acids. The CDR3 DNA reads as TGCGCCAGCAGTGAATCCTACGAGCAGTACTTC. Encoded protein: CASSESYEQYF.

J is TRBJ1-1 and V is TRBV4-1; D not resolved. Trimming removed 1 base from V and 1 base from J, with 7 bases in between. The germline gives CDR1 MGHRA, CDR2 YSYEKL. This CDR3 region has 14 residues. This CDR3 is CASSQGPGNTEAFF. CDR3 sequence (DNA): TGCGCCAGCAGCCAAGGCCCAGGGAACACTGAAGCTTTCTTT.

The V and J genes are TRBV18 and TRBJ1-6, with 11 bases aligning to TRBD1. The CDR3 spans 15 residues. V gave up 2 bases and J gave up 9 bases; unmatched junction bases: 3. The germline V gene encodes CDR1 KGHSH and CDR2 LQKENI. The CDR3, as DNA: TGTGCCAGCTCACCAGGACAGGGGGCGGGTTCACCCCTCCACTTT. It yields the protein CASSPGQGAGSPLHF.

The chain has TRBV4-1 and TRBJ2-5, with TRBD1 as a possible D gene (5 bases). CDR3 length: 16 amino acids. Germline V CDR1 and CDR2: MGHRA, YSYEKL. Trimming shortened V by 1 base and J by 1 base, and 13 bases separated the two germline ends. CDR3 residues: CASSQVGRRPQETQYF. As DNA, the CDR3 is TGCGCCAGCAGCCAAGTGGGGCGGCGCCCCCAAGAGACCCAGTACTTC.

The chain employs TRBV5-5 and TRBJ2-7; no firm D call. Looked up from germline, CDR1 is SGHKS and CDR2 is YYEKEE (reference sequence). Trimming cost V 4 bases and J 3 bases, with 14 bases left between them. This CDR3 is built from 14 residues. The CDR3 nucleotides read TGTGCCAGCAGCCCCTTCGCAGGAGACTACGAGCAGTACTTC. As protein: CASSPFAGDYEQYF. Complete variable domain (other parts from reference TRBV5-5 and TRBJ2-7): DAGVTQSPTHLIKTRGQQVTLRCSPISGHKSVSWYQQVLGQGPQFIFQYYEKEERGRGNFPDRFSARQFPNYSSELNVNALLLGDSALYLCASSPFAGDYEQYFGPGTRLTVT.

The gene calls are TRBV25-1 and TRBJ2-3, with no clear D. The CDR3 runs to 15 residues. The ends were cut back, 2 bases at V and 4 bases at J, with 13 bases in the middle. Germline CDR1 is MGHDK and CDR2 is SYGVNS. CDR3 sequence (DNA): TGTGCCAGCAGTGAACGAGAAGCTATGGCAGATACGCAGTATTTT. Residues: CASSEREAMADTQYF. Combining the CDR3 with reference TRBV25-1 and TRBJ2-3 gives the whole variable domain EADIYQTPRYLVIGTGKKITLECSQTMGHDKMYWYQQDPGMELHLIHYSYGVNSTEKGDLSSESTVSRIRTEHFPLTLESARPSHTSQYLCASSEREAMADTQYFGPGTRLTVL.

The chain joins TRBV11-2 to TRBJ2-5; no reliable D call. With 4 bases removed from V and 5 bases from J, the gap between germline ends came to 23 bases. The CDR3 extends over 17 amino acids. Germline values: CDR1 SGHAT, CDR2 FQNNGV. The CDR3: CASSSENLGASQETQYF. CDR3 DNA sequence: TGTGCCAGCAGCTCCGAAAATTTAGGCGCGAGTCAGGAGACCCAGTACTTC.

This clone appeared a single time. V gene TRBV28 combines with J gene TRBJ1-1; D not certain. The V gene's germline CDR1 is MDHEN and CDR2 SYDVKM. CDR3 length equals 12 residues. Trimming took off 3 bases at V and 7 bases at J, with 9 bases between the two ends. CDR3 protein: CASSLSDYEAFF. In DNA form, the CDR3 reads TGTGCCAGCAGTTTGTCGGATTATGAAGCTTTCTTT.

This clone has only one observation. CDR3 DNA: TGTGCCAGCAGTTCCCTAGCGGGGATAACCGGGGAGCTGTTTTTT. Protein: CASSSLAGITGELFF. The gene calls are TRBV5-6 and TRBJ2-2; TRBD2 matches 9 bases. The germline V gene has CDR1 SGHDT and CDR2 YYEEEE. This CDR3 has 15 amino acids. Trimming cost V 5 bases and J 5 bases; bases outside gene matches: 7. Using reference TRBV5-6 and TRBJ2-2 for the parts outside the CDR3, the full variable domain is DAGVTQSPTHLIKTRGQQVTLRCSPKSGHDTVSWYQQALGQGPQFIFQYYEEEERQRGNFPDRFSGHQFPNYSSELNVNALLLGDSALYLCASSSLAGITGELFFGEGSRLTVL.

The V and J genes are TRBV4-2 and TRBJ2-3; 10 positions match TRBD2. CDR3 size: 16 residues. Losses at the gene ends were 0 bases for V and 6 bases for J; bases not matched to a gene: 6. The germline gives CDR1 LGHNA, CDR2 YNFKEQ. CDR3 region: CASSQDLSSGGDTQYF. The CDR3 DNA follows: TGTGCCAGCAGCCAAGATTTGTCTAGCGGGGGTGATACGCAGTATTTT.

This clone was observed once. This chain connects TRBV9 to TRBJ1-4; TRBD1 agrees at 9 bases. Unmatched junction bases numbered 2, after V lost 0 bases and J lost 5 bases. Germline CDR1 reads SGDLS; CDR2 reads YYNGEE. This CDR3 has 15 residues. CDR3 residues: CASSVGTGENEKLFF. In DNA form, the CDR3 reads TGTGCCAGCAGCGTAGGGACAGGGGAGAATGAAAAACTGTTTTTT.

This chain connects TRBV13 to TRBJ2-3; 8 bases align to TRBD2. The CDR3 sequence is 15 residues long. V lost 6 bases to trimming and J lost 0 bases; unmatched junction nucleotides: 5. Germline-derived CDR1 and CDR2 are PRHDT and FYEKMQ (reference sequence). The CDR3 here is CASRRSGSSTDTQYF. CDR3 sequence (DNA): TGTGCCAGCAGACGGAGCGGGAGTAGCACAGATACGCAGTATTTT.

The rearrangement joins TRBV6-6 to TRBJ2-7; D gene uncertain. V was clipped by 2 bases and J by 2 bases, with 7 bases between them. From germline, CDR1 is MNHNY and CDR2 SVGAGI (reference sequence). The CDR3 spans 13 residues. In DNA, the CDR3 is TGTGCCAGCAGTTACGAATGGACCTACGAGCAGTACTTC. Residues: CASSYEWTYEQYF.

J is TRBJ1-4 and V is TRBV5-1; TRBD1 agrees at 7 bases. This CDR3 is built from 15 residues. The germline V gene encodes CDR1 SGHRS and CDR2 YFSETQ. V trimming: 3 bases; J trimming: 4 bases; junction bases outside the gene matches: 6. The CDR3 DNA reads as TGCGCCAGCAGCTCGGGACAGCCAGTTAATGAAAAACTGTTTTTT. This translates into CASSSGQPVNEKLFF.

The chain links TRBV2 to TRBJ1-5; D unresolved. Germline-derived CDR1 and CDR2 are SNHLY and FYNNEI. This CDR3 contains 12 residues. V lost 6 bases and J 4 bases, leaving 7 bases between the germline ends. The CDR3 bases are TGTGCCAGCAGAGCTTCAAATCAGCCCCAGCATTTT. This encodes CASRASNQPQHF.

This chain joins TRBV6-1 and TRBJ2-7, with unresolved D. Trimming took 3 bases from V and 5 from J, leaving 8 bases between them. Germline values: CDR1 MNHNS, CDR2 SASEGT. The length of the CDR3 is 12 residues. CDR3 residues: CASSDVRDEQYF. Here the CDR3 DNA reads TGTGCCAGCAGTGATGTAAGGGACGAGCAGTACTTC.

This chain joins TRBV5-6 and TRBJ1-1, with D perhaps matching TRBD1 (6 bases). In germline, CDR1 is SGHDT, CDR2 YYEEEE. Trimming removed 0 bases at V and 7 bases at J, with 10 bases between. This CDR3 region has 13 residues. CDR3 protein: CASSLGRGLEAFF. In DNA, the CDR3 is TGTGCCAGCAGCTTGGGGCGGGGGCTTGAAGCTTTCTTT.